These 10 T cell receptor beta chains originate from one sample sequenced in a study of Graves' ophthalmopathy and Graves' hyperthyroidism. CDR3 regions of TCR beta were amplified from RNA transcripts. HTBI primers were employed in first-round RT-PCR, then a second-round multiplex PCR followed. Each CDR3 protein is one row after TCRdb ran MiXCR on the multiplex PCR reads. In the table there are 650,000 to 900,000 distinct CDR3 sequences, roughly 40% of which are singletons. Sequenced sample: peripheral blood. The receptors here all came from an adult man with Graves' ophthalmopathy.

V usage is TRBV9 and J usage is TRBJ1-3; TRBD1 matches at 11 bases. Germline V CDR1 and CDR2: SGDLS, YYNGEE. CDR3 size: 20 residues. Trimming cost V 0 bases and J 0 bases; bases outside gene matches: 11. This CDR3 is CASSVGVRGQGGLSGNTIYF. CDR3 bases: TGTGCCAGCAGCGTAGGAGTTCGGGGACAGGGGGGGCTCTCTGGAAACACCATATATTTT.

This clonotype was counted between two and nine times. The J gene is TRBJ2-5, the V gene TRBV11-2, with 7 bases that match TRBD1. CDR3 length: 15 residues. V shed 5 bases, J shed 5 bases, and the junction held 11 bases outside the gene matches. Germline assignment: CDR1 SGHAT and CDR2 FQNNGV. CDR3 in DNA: TGTGCCAGCAGCACCCGACAGGGATTCGGGGAGACCCAGTACTTC. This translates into CASSTRQGFGETQYF. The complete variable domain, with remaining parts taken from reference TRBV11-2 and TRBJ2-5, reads EAGVAQSPRYKIIEKRQSVAFWCNPISGHATLYWYQQILGQGPKLLIQFQNNGVVDDSQLPKDRFSAERLKGVDSTLKIQPAKLEDSAVYLCASSTRQGFGETQYFGPGTRLLVL.

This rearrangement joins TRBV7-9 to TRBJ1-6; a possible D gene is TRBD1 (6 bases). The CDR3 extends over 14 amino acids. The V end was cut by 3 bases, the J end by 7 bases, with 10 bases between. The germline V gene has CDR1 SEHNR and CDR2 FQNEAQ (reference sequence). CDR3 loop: CASSLGASNSPLHF. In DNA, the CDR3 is TGTGCCAGCAGCTTGGGGGCCTCCAATTCACCCCTCCACTTT.

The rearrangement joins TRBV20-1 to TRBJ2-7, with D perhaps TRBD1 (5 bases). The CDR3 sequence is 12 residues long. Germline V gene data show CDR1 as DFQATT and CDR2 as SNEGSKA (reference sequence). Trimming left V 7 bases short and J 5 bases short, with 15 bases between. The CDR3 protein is CSVKGSVDEQYF. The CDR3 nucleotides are TGCAGTGTAAAGGGGTCCGTGGACGAGCAGTACTTC.

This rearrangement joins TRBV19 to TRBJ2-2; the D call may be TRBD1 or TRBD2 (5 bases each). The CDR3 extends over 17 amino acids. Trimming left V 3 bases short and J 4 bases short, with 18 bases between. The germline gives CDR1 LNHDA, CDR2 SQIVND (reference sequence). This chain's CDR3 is CASSMARGARVTGELFF. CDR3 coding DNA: TGTGCCAGTAGTATGGCTCGAGGGGCGCGGGTCACCGGGGAGCTGTTTTTT.

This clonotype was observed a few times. DNA for the CDR3: TGTGCCAGCAGCTTATGGACAGGGGGCCTCCTACCCCTCCACTTT. Translation: CASSLWTGGLLPLHF. The V and J genes are TRBV7-9 and TRBJ1-6; 11 bases agree with TRBD1. CDR1 is SEHNR and CDR2 is FQNEAQ in the germline V gene (reference sequence). The trim removed 2 bases at V and 12 bases at J, leaving 6 bases unmatched. The CDR3 runs to 15 residues.

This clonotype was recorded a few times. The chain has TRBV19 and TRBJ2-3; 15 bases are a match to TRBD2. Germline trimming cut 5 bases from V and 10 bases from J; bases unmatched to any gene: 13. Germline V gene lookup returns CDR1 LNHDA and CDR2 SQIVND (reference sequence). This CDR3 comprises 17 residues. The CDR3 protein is CASSASGLAGGVLPQYF. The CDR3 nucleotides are TGTGCCAGTAGTGCGAGCGGACTAGCGGGGGGGGTTCTGCCGCAGTATTTT.

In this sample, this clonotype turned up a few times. CDR3 DNA sequence: TGCGCCAGCAGCTTGTTGGAGGGGGACTACGAGCAGTACTTC. Translated: CASSLLEGDYEQYF. The chain is built from TRBV5-1 and TRBJ2-7, with D perhaps assigned TRBD1 or TRBD2 (6 bases each). The germline V gene encodes CDR1 SGHRS and CDR2 YFSETQ. This CDR3 region has 14 residues. Trimming shortened V by 1 base and J by 3 bases, and 11 bases separated the two germline ends.

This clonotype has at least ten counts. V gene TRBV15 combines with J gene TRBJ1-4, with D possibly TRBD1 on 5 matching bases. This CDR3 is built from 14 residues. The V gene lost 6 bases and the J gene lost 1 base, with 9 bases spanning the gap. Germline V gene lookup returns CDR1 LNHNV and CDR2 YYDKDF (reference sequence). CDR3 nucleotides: TGTGCCACCAGTTGGGGGGGAACTAATGAAAAACTGTTTTTT. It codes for CATSWGGTNEKLFF.

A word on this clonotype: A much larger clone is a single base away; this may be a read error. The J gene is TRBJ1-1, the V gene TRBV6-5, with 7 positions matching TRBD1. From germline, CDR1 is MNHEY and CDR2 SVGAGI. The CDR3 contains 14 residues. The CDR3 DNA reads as TGTGCCGGCAGCTCTGTTAGGGGGCTAAGTGAAGCTTTCTTT. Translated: CAGSSVRGLSEAFF.